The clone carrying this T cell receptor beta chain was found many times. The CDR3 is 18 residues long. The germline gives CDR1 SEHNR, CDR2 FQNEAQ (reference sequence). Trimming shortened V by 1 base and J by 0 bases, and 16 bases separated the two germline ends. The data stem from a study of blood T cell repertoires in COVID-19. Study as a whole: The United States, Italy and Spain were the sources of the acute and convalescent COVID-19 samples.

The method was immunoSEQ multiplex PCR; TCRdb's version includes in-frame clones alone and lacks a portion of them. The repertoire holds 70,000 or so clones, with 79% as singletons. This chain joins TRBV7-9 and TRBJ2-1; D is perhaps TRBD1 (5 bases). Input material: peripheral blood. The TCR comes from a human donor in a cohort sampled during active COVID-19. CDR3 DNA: TGTGCCAGCAGCTTAGGTGGCAGGGCAACAAACTCCTACAATGAGCAGTTCTTC. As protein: CASSLGGRATNSYNEQFF.